These 28 T cell receptor beta chains share one sample of origin, sequenced in a study of T cell responses to AZD1222 COVID-19 vaccine. Clones were sequenced by immunoSEQ multiplex PCR, and TCRdb holds only the in-frame ones, with some missing. Of roughly 93,000 clones listed, roughly nine tenths are singletons. The sample here was peripheral blood, taken 28 days after the second AZD1222 dose. Every receptor here comes from an adult who received the AZD1222 COVID-19 vaccine.

J is TRBJ2-3 and V is TRBV21-1; no DNA check was done on the table's D call, TRBD1. TRBV21-1 corresponds to a pseudogene. This CDR3 region has 15 residues. This CDR3 reads CASSNRQGRTDTQYF. As DNA, the CDR3 is TGTGCCAGCAGCAATCGTCAGGGCCGCACAGATACGCAGTATTTT.

The chain has TRBV18 and TRBJ1-5, with no clear D. V gave up 3 bases and J gave up 3 bases, with 6 bases separating them. CDR3 length: 13 amino acids. Per the germline V gene, CDR1 is KGHSH and CDR2 is LQKENI. The CDR3 protein is CASSPQNNQPQHF. The CDR3 coding sequence is TGTGCCAGCTCACCCCAAAACAATCAGCCCCAGCATTTT.

This chain connects TRBV5-1 to TRBJ2-5; 11 bases are shared with TRBD2. The CDR3 sequence is 16 residues long. Germline values: CDR1 SGHRS, CDR2 YFSETQ. The trim removed 4 bases at V and 5 bases at J, leaving 10 bases unmatched. CDR3 amino acids: CASSGTSGDTWETQYF. The DNA for the CDR3 is TGCGCCAGCAGCGGGACTAGCGGTGATACGTGGGAGACCCAGTACTTC.

The gene calls are TRBV6-1 and TRBJ1-5; TRBD1 matches 9 bases. V gave up 1 base and J gave up 7 bases; unmatched junction bases: 2. CDR1 MNHNS and CDR2 SASEGT come from the germline V gene. The CDR3 loop spans 14 amino acids. This CDR3 is CASSEGDRVQPQHF. The CDR3 region has the DNA TGTGCCAGCAGTGAAGGGGACAGGGTACAGCCCCAGCATTTT.

The genes are TRBV19 and TRBJ1-2; D remains unclear. V was shortened by 4 bases and J by 7 bases, with 16 bases between the two germline ends. CDR1 is LNHDA and CDR2 is SQIVND in the germline V gene (reference sequence). The CDR3 extends over 14 amino acids. CDR3 in DNA: TGTGCCAGTAGTACAGTGGGGTTAGCGGGTGGCTACACCTTC. It codes for CASSTVGLAGGYTF.

The J gene is TRBJ1-1, the V gene TRBV7-9; D might be TRBD1 (6 bases). Trimming removed 4 bases from V and 4 bases from J, with 10 bases in between. Germline V gene data show CDR1 as SEHNR and CDR2 as FQNEAQ (reference sequence). CDR3 length: 13 residues. The CDR3 nucleotides read TGTGCCAGCAGCTCATTACAGGGCACTGAAGCTTTCTTT. It is translated as CASSSLQGTEAFF. Variable domain in full (rest from reference TRBV7-9 and TRBJ1-1): DTGVSQNPRHKITKRGQNVTFRCDPISEHNRLYWYRQTLGQGPEFLTYFQNEAQLEKSRLLSDRFSAERPKGSFSTLEIQRTEQGDSAMYLCASSSLQGTEAFFGQGTRLTVV.

The chain is built from TRBV28 and TRBJ1-2; TRBD1 matches 7 bases. The germline V gene has CDR1 MDHEN and CDR2 SYDVKM. The length of the CDR3 is 13 residues. After removal of 5 bases from V and 7 bases from J, the junction contained 7 bases not matched to a gene. CDR3 protein: CASSLTGAAGYTF. CDR3 bases: TGTGCCAGCAGTCTTACAGGGGCGGCTGGCTACACCTTC.

V and J are TRBV6-1 and TRBJ1-6; D not certain. V lost 0 bases and J lost 10, with 13 bases in between. Germline V CDR1 and CDR2: MNHNS, SASEGT. The CDR3 sequence is 15 residues long. In DNA, the CDR3 is TGTGCCAGCAGTGAAGCAGTTTTTCGAAGCTCACCCCTCCACTTT. It encodes CASSEAVFRSSPLHF.

This clone was seen just once. The genes are TRBV6-2 or TRBV6-3 and TRBJ2-5; D is unresolved. The CDR3 sequence is 10 residues long. CDR1 MNHEY and CDR2 SVGEGT come from the germline V gene. Deletions cut 5 bases from V and 5 bases from J, with 3 bases between. CDR3 region: CASSRETQYF. The CDR3 region has the DNA TGTGCCAGCAGTCGGGAGACCCAGTACTTC.

The chain uses TRBV5-1 and TRBJ2-5; D not certain. The germline V gene has CDR1 SGHRS and CDR2 YFSETQ. Trimming removed 1 base at V and 2 bases at J, with 9 bases between. The CDR3 length is 14 residues. For the CDR3, the DNA is TGCGCCAGCAGCTTGTCCGGGCCACAAGAGACCCAGTACTTC. The encoded protein is CASSLSGPQETQYF.

The chain carries TRBV7-9 and TRBJ2-7; either TRBD1 or TRBD2 may fit D (7 bases each). V was shortened by 7 bases and J by 3 bases, with 16 bases between the two germline ends. CDR1 is SEHNR and CDR2 is FQNEAQ in the germline V gene (reference sequence). CDR3 length: 14 amino acids. CDR3: CASTVGGGFYEQYF. In DNA form, the CDR3 reads TGTGCCAGCACGGTGGGAGGGGGCTTCTACGAGCAGTACTTC.

The chain couples TRBV5-4 to TRBJ2-7; the D is unclear. This CDR3 is 12 amino acids long. V shed 0 bases and J shed 6 bases, with 7 bases lying between them. Germline V lookup: CDR1 SGHNT, CDR2 YYREEE (reference sequence). The CDR3 protein is CASSLDGREQYV. The CDR3 DNA follows: TGTGCCAGCAGCTTGGATGGTCGCGAGCAGTACGTC.

This chain uses TRBV6-2 or TRBV6-3 with TRBJ2-1, with a weak D call TRBD2 (5 bases). Trimming took 0 bases from V and 7 from J, leaving 13 bases between them. From germline, CDR1 is MNHEY and CDR2 SVGEGT. This CDR3 spans 15 amino acids. CDR3 nucleotides: TGTGCCAGCAGTTACTCCCTCGAGGGTTGGAATGAGCAGTTCTTC. It encodes CASSYSLEGWNEQFF.

J is TRBJ1-2 and V is TRBV28; 7 bases are a match to TRBD1. The CDR3 loop spans 12 amino acids. Germline-derived CDR1 and CDR2 are MDHEN and SYDVKM. Trimming at V came to 10 bases and at J to 3 bases, leaving 5 bases not matched to a gene. CDR3 residues: CATRTGDYGYTF. CDR3 in DNA: TGTGCCACCCGAACAGGGGACTATGGCTACACCTTC.

The chain couples TRBV6-5 to TRBJ2-7; D is uncertain. CDR3 length equals 14 residues. V gave up 6 bases and J gave up 2 bases, with 14 bases separating them. Germline values: CDR1 MNHEY, CDR2 SVGAGI. For the CDR3, the DNA is TGTGCCAGCAGCCAATCCATGGCGGCCTACGAGCAGTACGTC. Its protein is CASSQSMAAYEQYV.

The chain has TRBV7-3 and TRBJ1-1; 9 bases match TRBD1. V gave up 5 bases and J gave up 1 base; unmatched junction bases: 14. This CDR3 is 18 amino acids long. The germline gives CDR1 SGHTA, CDR2 FQGTGA. The CDR3 spells CASSPSPLAQGANTEAFF. The DNA for the CDR3 is TGTGCCAGCAGCCCCAGCCCGTTAGCACAGGGGGCGAACACTGAAGCTTTCTTT.

The V call is TRBV5-1, the J call TRBJ2-1; no clear D gene. Per the germline V gene, CDR1 is SGHRS and CDR2 is YFSETQ. Trimming pared 2 bases from V and 8 bases from J, leaving 14 bases between. The CDR3 covers 14 residues. The CDR3 nucleotides are TGCGCCAGCAGCTTCAGCATCCCTAGGGATGAGCAGTTCTTC. It translates to CASSFSIPRDEQFF.

This clone has a handful of counts. The chain has TRBV5-1 and TRBJ1-2; a possible D gene is TRBD1 (5 bases). The CDR3 consists of 16 residues. V was pared by 0 bases and J by 5 bases, with 17 bases between. From germline, CDR1 is SGHRS and CDR2 YFSETQ. This CDR3 is CASSLGPVGREYGYTF. In DNA form, the CDR3 reads TGCGCCAGCAGCTTGGGGCCTGTCGGCAGGGAATATGGCTACACCTTC.

The chain is built from TRBV5-6 and TRBJ1-4; the D gene is possibly TRBD1 (5 bases). CDR1 and CDR2 (germline): SGHDT, YYEEEE. The CDR3 consists of 16 residues. With 1 base removed from V and 0 bases from J, the gap between germline ends came to 10 bases. CDR3 in DNA: TGTGCCAGCAGCTTGACCGGGGACGCAACTAATGAAAAACTGTTTTTT. It yields the protein CASSLTGDATNEKLFF.

The chain has TRBV28 and TRBJ2-3; 10 bases fit TRBD2. The V segment lost 3 bases and the J segment 0 bases; nucleotides outside the gene matches: 12. The length of the CDR3 is 19 residues. The germline gives CDR1 MDHEN, CDR2 SYDVKM. The CDR3 protein is CASSFPPELAGQSTDTQYF. The DNA for the CDR3 is TGTGCCAGCAGTTTTCCCCCCGAACTAGCGGGGCAAAGCACAGATACGCAGTATTTT.

V gene TRBV19 combines with J gene TRBJ2-5, with no clear D. Trimming removed 5 bases from V and 1 base from J, with 8 bases in between. CDR3 length: 13 residues. Germline CDR1 is LNHDA and CDR2 is SQIVND (reference sequence). The CDR3 DNA follows: TGTGCCAGTAGTCCGGGTACCCAAGAGACCCAGTACTTC. Protein sequence: CASSPGTQETQYF.

This chain links TRBV3-1 (or the pseudogene TRBV3-2) with TRBJ2-1; 7 bases map to TRBD1. Losses at the gene ends were 4 bases for V and 5 bases for J; bases not matched to a gene: 2. Germline CDR1 and CDR2: LGHDT and YNNKEL (reference sequence). The CDR3 is 13 residues long. For the CDR3, the DNA is TGTGCCAGCAGCCCCGGACAGGACAATGAGCAGTTCTTC. Translating gives CASSPGQDNEQFF.

The chain employs TRBV30 and TRBJ2-7, with D unclear. Germline V gene data show CDR1 as GTSNPN and CDR2 as SVGIG (reference sequence). V was cut by 3 bases and J by 3 bases, with 12 bases left in between. This CDR3 has 13 amino acids. CDR3 region: CAWSAGVIYEQYF. In DNA form, the CDR3 reads TGTGCCTGGAGCGCTGGGGTTATCTACGAGCAGTACTTC.

V gene TRBV12-3 or TRBV12-4 combines with J gene TRBJ1-3, with D possibly being TRBD1 (5 bases). The CDR3 totals 12 residues. The CDR3 loop is CGGSYSGNTIYF. In DNA form, the CDR3 reads TGTGGGGGGTCGTACTCTGGAAACACCATATATTTT.

This clone has more than one count but fewer than ten. The chain uses TRBV19 and TRBJ1-6; D unresolved. V was cut by 4 bases and J by 13 bases, with 11 bases left in between. The CDR3 length is 12 residues. Germline V gene data show CDR1 as LNHDA and CDR2 as SQIVND (reference sequence). The CDR3 loop is CASSTHRSPLHF. As DNA, the CDR3 is TGTGCCAGTAGTACCCATCGGTCGCCCCTCCACTTT.

This clone was detected a few times. This chain uses TRBV28 with TRBJ2-7; 10 bases are a match to TRBD1. The germline V gene encodes CDR1 MDHEN and CDR2 SYDVKM. CDR3 size: 17 residues. Trimming at V came to 4 bases and at J to 2 bases, leaving 11 bases not matched to a gene. The CDR3 loop reads CASSSGQGTVIPYEQYF. CDR3 DNA: TGTGCCAGCAGTTCGGGACAGGGGACCGTTATCCCCTACGAGCAGTACTTC.

CDR3 loop: CASRMYPHEQYV. The CDR3 DNA is TGTGCCAGCAGAATGTACCCCCACGAGCAGTACGTC. The genes are TRBV12-3 or TRBV12-4 and TRBJ2-7; D call uncertain. V lost 6 bases to trimming and J lost 5 bases, with 11 bases between them. This CDR3 region has 12 residues.

The V call is TRBV6-5, the J call TRBJ2-7; 7 bases agree with TRBD2. The germline gives CDR1 MNHEY, CDR2 SVGAGI. J gave up 4 bases and V 5 bases, and 11 bases lay outside the gene matches. This CDR3 is 15 amino acids long. Here the CDR3 reads CASSTPGPGGYEQYF. CDR3 DNA: TGTGCCAGCAGTACGCCGGGGCCGGGAGGATACGAGCAGTACTTC.